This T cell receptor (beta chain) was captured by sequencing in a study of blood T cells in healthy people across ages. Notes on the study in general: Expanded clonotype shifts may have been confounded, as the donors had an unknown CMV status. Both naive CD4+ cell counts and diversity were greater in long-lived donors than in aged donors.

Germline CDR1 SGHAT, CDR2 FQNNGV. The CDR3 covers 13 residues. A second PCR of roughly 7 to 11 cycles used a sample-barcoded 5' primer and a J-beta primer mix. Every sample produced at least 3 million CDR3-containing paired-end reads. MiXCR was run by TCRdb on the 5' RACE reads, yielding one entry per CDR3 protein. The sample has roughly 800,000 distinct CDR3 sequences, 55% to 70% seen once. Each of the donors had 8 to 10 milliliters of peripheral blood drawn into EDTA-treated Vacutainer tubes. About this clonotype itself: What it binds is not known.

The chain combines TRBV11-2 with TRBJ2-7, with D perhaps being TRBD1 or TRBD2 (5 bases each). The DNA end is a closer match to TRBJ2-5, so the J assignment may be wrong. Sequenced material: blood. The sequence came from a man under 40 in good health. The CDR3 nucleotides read TGTGCCAGCGACCTTGGGGGTAGGGAGACCCAGTACTTC. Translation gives CASDLGGRETQYF.